In this sample, the clone carrying this T cell receptor (beta chain) turned up many times. The antigen remains undetermined. The sample comes from a study of CD8 T cells in ankylosing spondylitis. Study-level points and caveats: CD8+ by phenotype, disease-linked clones were relatively rare in peripheral blood. Clones tied to disease were said to be significantly enriched in matched ankylosing spondylitis synovial fluid. For ankylosing spondylitis blood, a TCR beta motif of under ten highly homologous variants appeared characteristic. Some of the motif variants had earlier been found in reactive arthritis patients' fluid and blood.

By quantitative 5'-RACE with molecular barcodes, the TCR beta libraries were made. One entry per CDR3 protein, called by TCRdb with MiXCR from the 5' RACE reads. The sample lists about 800,000 distinct CDR3 sequences, about 12% occurring once. The sequencing sample was made of blood, either unsorted or a sorted T cell fraction (not recorded which). The sequence came from a male donor with ankylosing spondylitis.

CDR3 protein: CATSVRRTILDTQYF. In DNA, the CDR3 is TGTGCCACCAGCGTTCGACGGACGATATTGGATACGCAGTATTTT. The chain has TRBV15 and TRBJ2-3; D ambiguous. This CDR3 contains 15 residues. Per germline, CDR1 LNHNV and CDR2 YYDKDF (reference sequence). V dropped 5 bases and J dropped 6 bases, with 18 bases sitting between them.